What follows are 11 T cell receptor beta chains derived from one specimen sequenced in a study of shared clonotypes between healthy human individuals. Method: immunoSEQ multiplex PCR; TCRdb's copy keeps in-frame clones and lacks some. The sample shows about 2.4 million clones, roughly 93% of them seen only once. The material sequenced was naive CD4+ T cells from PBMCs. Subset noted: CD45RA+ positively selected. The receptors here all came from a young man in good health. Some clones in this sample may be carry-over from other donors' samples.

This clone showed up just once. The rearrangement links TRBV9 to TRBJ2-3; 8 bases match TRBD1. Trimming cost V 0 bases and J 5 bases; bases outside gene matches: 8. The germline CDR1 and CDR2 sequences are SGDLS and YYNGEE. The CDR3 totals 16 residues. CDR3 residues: CASSVVVTGGRDTQYF. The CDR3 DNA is TGTGCCAGCAGCGTAGTTGTAACAGGGGGAAGAGATACGCAGTATTTT.

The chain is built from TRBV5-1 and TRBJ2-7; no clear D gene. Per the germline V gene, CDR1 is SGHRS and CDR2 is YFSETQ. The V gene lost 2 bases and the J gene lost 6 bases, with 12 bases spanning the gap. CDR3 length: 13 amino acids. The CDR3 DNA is TGCGCCAGCAGCTTTGATTTTGAAGGCGAGCAGTACTTC. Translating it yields CASSFDFEGEQYF.

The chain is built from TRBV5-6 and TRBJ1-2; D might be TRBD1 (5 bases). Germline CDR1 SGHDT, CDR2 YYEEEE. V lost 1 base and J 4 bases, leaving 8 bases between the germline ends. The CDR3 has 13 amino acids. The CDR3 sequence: CASSLRQTYGYTF. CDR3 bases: TGTGCCAGCAGCTTGAGACAGACCTATGGCTACACCTTC.

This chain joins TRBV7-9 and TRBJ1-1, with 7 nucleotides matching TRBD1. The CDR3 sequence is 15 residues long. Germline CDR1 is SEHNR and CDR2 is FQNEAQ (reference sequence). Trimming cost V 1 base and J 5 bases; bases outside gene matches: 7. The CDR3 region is CASSLGAGGITEAFF. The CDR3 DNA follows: TGTGCCAGCAGCTTAGGGGCAGGGGGGATTACTGAAGCTTTCTTT.

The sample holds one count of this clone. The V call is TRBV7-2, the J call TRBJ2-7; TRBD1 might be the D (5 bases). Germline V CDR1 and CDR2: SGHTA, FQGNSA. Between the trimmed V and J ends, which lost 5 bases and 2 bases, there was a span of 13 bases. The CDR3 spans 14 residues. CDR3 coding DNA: TGTGCCAGCAGCCCCGCAGGGTTACCCTACGAGCAGTACTTC. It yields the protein CASSPAGLPYEQYF.

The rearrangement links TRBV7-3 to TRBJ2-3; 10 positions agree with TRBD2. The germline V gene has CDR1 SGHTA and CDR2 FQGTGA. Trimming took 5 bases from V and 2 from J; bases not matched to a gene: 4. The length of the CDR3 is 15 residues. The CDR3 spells CASSHLAGVTDTQYF. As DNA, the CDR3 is TGTGCCAGCAGCCACCTAGCGGGAGTCACAGATACGCAGTATTTT. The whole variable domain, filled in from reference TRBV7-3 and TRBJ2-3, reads GAGVSQTPSNKVTEKGKYVELRCDPISGHTALYWYRQSLGQGPEFLIYFQGTGAADDSGLPNDRFFAVRPEGSVSTLKIQRTERGDSAVYLCASSHLAGVTDTQYFGPGTRLTVL.

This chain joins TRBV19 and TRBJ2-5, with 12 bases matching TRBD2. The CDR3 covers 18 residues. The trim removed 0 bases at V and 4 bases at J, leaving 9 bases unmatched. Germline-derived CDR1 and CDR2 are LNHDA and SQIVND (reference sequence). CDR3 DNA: TGTGCCAGTAGTATAGAGGGGCGACTAGCGGGAGCTAGAGAGACCCAGTACTTC. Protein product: CASSIEGRLAGARETQYF.

Written as DNA, the CDR3 is TGTGCCAGCAGCCCGGGGACGCTGGCGACTTACAATGAGCAGTTCTTC. It is translated as CASSPGTLATYNEQFF. The V gene is TRBV7-7, the J gene TRBJ2-1; perhaps D is TRBD1 or TRBD2 (5 bases each). CDR3 length: 16 amino acids. CDR1 SSHAT and CDR2 FNYEAQ come from the germline V gene (reference sequence). The germline V and J ends were trimmed by 5 bases and 4 bases, with 18 bases remaining between them.

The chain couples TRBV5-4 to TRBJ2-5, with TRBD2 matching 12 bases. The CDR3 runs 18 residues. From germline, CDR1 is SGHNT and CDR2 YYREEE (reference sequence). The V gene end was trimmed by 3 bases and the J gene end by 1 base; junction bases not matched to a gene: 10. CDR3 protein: CASSYLAGGGPFQETQYF. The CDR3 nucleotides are TGTGCCAGCAGCTACCTAGCGGGAGGGGGTCCTTTCCAAGAGACCCAGTACTTC.

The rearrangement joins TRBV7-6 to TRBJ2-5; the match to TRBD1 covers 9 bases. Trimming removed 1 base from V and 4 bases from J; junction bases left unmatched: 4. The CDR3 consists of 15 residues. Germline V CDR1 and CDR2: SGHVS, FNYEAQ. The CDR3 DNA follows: TGTGCCAGCAGCTTAGGGGACAGGGAGGGAGAGACCCAGTACTTC. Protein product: CASSLGDREGETQYF.

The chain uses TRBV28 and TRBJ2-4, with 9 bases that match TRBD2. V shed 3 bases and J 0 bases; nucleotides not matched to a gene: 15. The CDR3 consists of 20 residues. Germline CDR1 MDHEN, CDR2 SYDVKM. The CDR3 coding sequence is TGTGCCAGCAGTTTTCCTAGCGGGACCCGACCGGCTACAGCCAAAAACATTCAGTACTTC. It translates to CASSFPSGTRPATAKNIQYF. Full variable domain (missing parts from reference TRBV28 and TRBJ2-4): DVKVTQSSRYLVKRTGEKVFLECVQDMDHENMFWYRQDPGLGLRLIYFSYDVKMKEKGDIPEGYSVSREKKERFSLILESASTNQTSMYLCASSFPSGTRPATAKNIQYFGAGTRLSVL.